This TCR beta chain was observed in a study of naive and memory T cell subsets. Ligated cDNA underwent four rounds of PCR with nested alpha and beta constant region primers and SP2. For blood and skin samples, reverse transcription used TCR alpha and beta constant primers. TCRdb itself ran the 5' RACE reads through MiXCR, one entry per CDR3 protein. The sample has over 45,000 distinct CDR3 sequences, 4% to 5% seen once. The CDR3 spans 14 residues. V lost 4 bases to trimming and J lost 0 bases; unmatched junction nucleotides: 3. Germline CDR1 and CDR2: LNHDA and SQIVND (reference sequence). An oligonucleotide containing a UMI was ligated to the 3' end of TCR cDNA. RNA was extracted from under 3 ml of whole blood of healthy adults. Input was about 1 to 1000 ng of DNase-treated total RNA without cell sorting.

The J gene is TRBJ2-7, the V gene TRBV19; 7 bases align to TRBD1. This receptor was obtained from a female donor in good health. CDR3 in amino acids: CASSNRGASYEQYF. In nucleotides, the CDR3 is TGTGCCAGTAGTAACAGGGGCGCCTCCTACGAGCAGTACTTC. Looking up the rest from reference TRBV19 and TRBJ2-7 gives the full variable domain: DGGITQSPKYLFRKEGQNVTLSCEQNLNHDAMYWYRQDPGQGLRLIYYSQIVNDFQKGDIAEGYSVSREKKESFPLTVTSAQKNPTAFYLCASSNRGASYEQYFGPGTRLTVT.